The next 13 T cell receptor beta chains were all read from a single sample in a study of OX40 agonist ivuxolimab in advanced cancers. TCRdb keeps only in-frame clones here, not all; method: immunoSEQ multiplex PCR. The repertoire consists of approximately 70,000 clones, with just over 90% occurring once and the leading ten covering more than 4.5%. Specimen: CD4+ or CD8+ T cells sorted from blood, collected in a trial of the OX40 agonist ivuxolimab. These receptors were collected from an adult with an advanced solid tumor such as melanoma, head and neck, liver or kidney cancer.

J is TRBJ2-7 and V is TRBV7-9, with TRBD2 as a possible D gene (5 bases). CDR1 SEHNR and CDR2 FQNEAQ come from the germline V gene (reference sequence). This CDR3 spans 12 amino acids. Trimming left V 5 bases short and J 4 bases short, with 9 bases between. The CDR3, as DNA: TGTGCCAGCAGCATTAGAGGGTACGAGCAGTACTTC. Amino acid sequence: CASSIRGYEQYF.

In this sample, this clone turned up once. This chain links TRBV27 with TRBJ2-1; 7 nucleotides line up with TRBD2. The junction had 11 bases not matched to a gene; V was cut back by 2 bases and J by 7 bases. The CDR3 runs to 16 residues. CDR1 is MNHEY and CDR2 is SMNVEV in the germline V gene (reference sequence). CDR3 DNA: TGTGCCAGCAGTTTAGCAGCTAGCGGAGGGAGGAATGAGCAGTTCTTC. It specifies CASSLAASGGRNEQFF.

The V and J genes are TRBV6-5 and TRBJ2-7; TRBD2 agrees at 8 bases. The CDR3 is 15 residues long. Unmatched junction bases numbered 9, after V lost 5 bases and J lost 3 bases. Germline values: CDR1 MNHEY, CDR2 SVGAGI. CDR3 in amino acids: CASSGPRTSSYEQYF. The CDR3 DNA reads as TGTGCCAGCAGTGGGCCGAGGACTAGCAGCTACGAGCAGTACTTC.

This chain links TRBV19 with TRBJ2-7, with 10 bases fitting TRBD2. The CDR3 is made up of 15 amino acids. CDR1 LNHDA and CDR2 SQIVND come from the germline V gene (reference sequence). Trimming cost V 5 bases and J 2 bases; bases outside gene matches: 6. The DNA for the CDR3 is TGTGCCAGTAGTTCAAGAGCGGGAGGGCCCTACGAGCAGTACTTC. It specifies CASSSRAGGPYEQYF.

The rearrangement joins TRBV6-9 to TRBJ1-3, with TRBD1 as a possible D gene (6 bases). CDR3 length: 14 amino acids. Germline V lookup: CDR1 MNHGY, CDR2 SVAAGI. Trimming removed 5 bases at V and 2 bases at J, with 10 bases between. The DNA of the CDR3 is TGTGCCAGCAGTACATACAGGGCTGGAAACACCATATATTTT. Translation: CASSTYRAGNTIYF.

The J gene is TRBJ2-1, the V gene TRBV7-9, with 9 bases that match TRBD2. Unmatched junction bases numbered 12, after V lost 5 bases and J lost 7 bases. CDR1 is SEHNR and CDR2 is FQNEAQ in the germline V gene (reference sequence). The CDR3 runs to 16 residues. This CDR3 reads CASSPIAGERGNEQFF. The CDR3 nucleotides are TGTGCCAGCAGCCCAATAGCGGGAGAAAGGGGGAATGAGCAGTTCTTC.

V is TRBV29-1 and J is TRBJ2-7; perhaps TRBD1 as D (6 bases). The germline gives CDR1 SQVTM, CDR2 ANQGSEA. The CDR3 has 13 amino acids. Trimming cost V 1 base and J 2 bases, with 9 bases left between them. The CDR3 coding sequence is TGCAGCGTTGAAGCCGGGACACCCTACGAGCAGTACTTC. Translated: CSVEAGTPYEQYF.

This chain links TRBV7-9 with TRBJ2-5; tentative D call: TRBD2 (6 bases). V was cut by 5 bases and J by 7 bases, with 20 bases left in between. This CDR3 contains 15 residues. The germline CDR1 and CDR2 sequences are SEHNR and FQNEAQ (reference sequence). The CDR3 here is CASSGHVLAGGTQYF. CDR3 nucleotides: TGTGCCAGCAGCGGGCATGTACTAGCCGGGGGGACCCAGTACTTC.

In DNA form, the CDR3 reads TGTGCCAGCAGTGAATTGGAGGATGCTGGCTACACCTTC. Translating gives CASSELEDAGYTF. The chain joins TRBV25-1 to TRBJ1-2; D ambiguous. From germline, CDR1 is MGHDK and CDR2 SYGVNS. The CDR3 has 13 amino acids. Trimming cost V 1 base and J 7 bases, with 10 bases left between them.

The V and J genes are TRBV11-2 and TRBJ2-5; D is possibly TRBD1 (5 bases). The J call may be faulty, since TRBJ2-7 better matches the DNA end. The length of the CDR3 is 15 residues. Germline V gene data show CDR1 as SGHAT and CDR2 as FQNNGV. This CDR3 is CASSPGAGAIYEQYF. CDR3 nucleotide sequence: TGTGCCAGCAGCCCTGGGGCCGGAGCGATCTACGAGCAGTACTTC.

CDR3 DNA sequence: TGCGCCAGCAGCTTGGGGCCCGAGCAGTACTTC. Protein product: CASSLGPEQYF. The chain recombines TRBV5-1 with TRBJ2-7; no reliable D call. The CDR3 contains 11 residues. Trimming pared 0 bases from V and 6 bases from J, leaving 4 bases between. The V gene's germline CDR1 is SGHRS and CDR2 YFSETQ. Filled out from reference TRBV5-1 and TRBJ2-7, the complete variable domain reads KAGVTQTPRYLIKTRGQQVTLSCSPISGHRSVSWYQQTPGQGLQFLFEYFSETQRNKGNFPGRFSGRQFSNSRSEMNVSTLELGDSALYLCASSLGPEQYFGPGTRLTVT.

Comments on this clone: A read error may produce the germline difference seen at one junction end. The V and J genes are TRBV7-7 and TRBJ2-5; the D gene is possibly TRBD2 (6 bases). CDR3 length: 13 amino acids. Germline values: CDR1 SSHAT, CDR2 FNYEAQ (reference sequence). CDR3 region: CASSLAGTETQYF. In nucleotides, the CDR3 is TGTGCTAGCAGCTTAGCAGGGACTGAGACCCAGTACTTC. Together with reference TRBV7-7 and TRBJ2-5, the CDR3 gives the full variable domain: GAGVSQSPRYKVTKRGQDVTLRCDPISSHATLYWYQQALGQGPEFLTYFNYEAQPDKSGLPSDRFSAERPEGSISTLTIQRTEQRDSAMYRCASSLAGTETQYFGPGTRLLVL.

The chain is built from TRBV2 and TRBJ1-2; 7 bases align to TRBD1. The CDR3 sequence is 16 residues long. Germline lookup yields CDR1 SNHLY and CDR2 FYNNEI. V gave up 3 bases and J gave up 0 bases; unmatched junction bases: 7. CDR3 sequence reads: CASSDPRDSPNYGYTF. The DNA for the CDR3 is TGTGCCAGCAGTGACCCCCGGGACAGTCCTAACTATGGCTACACCTTC.